This TCR beta chain is from a study of T cell repertoires in cytomegalovirus infection. Study as a whole: An indication of both CMV infection and matching HLA type came from public TCR beta signatures. General study points: In two of eight donors, the top clonotype was HLA-C-restricted CMV-specific.

This clonotype was detected a few times. Antigen unknown. TCRdb reprocessed the reads via MiXCR and lists one record per CDR3 protein. Among some 700,000 distinct CDR3 sequences listed, around 31% were seen once. CDR1 is DFQATT, CDR2 SNEGSKA, per germline (reference sequence). This CDR3 has 13 residues. The chain is built from TRBV20-1 and TRBJ2-3; D is possibly TRBD1 or TRBD2 (5 bases each). This sequence was found in a human donor in good health (CMV status not recorded). Some clones in this sample may be carry-over from other donors' samples. The starting material was cultured PBMCs, obtained from culture after CMV antigen stimulation. The CDR3 spells CRGERGNTDTQYF. CDR3 sequence (DNA): TGCAGGGGGGAACGGGGAAACACAGATACGCAGTATTTT.